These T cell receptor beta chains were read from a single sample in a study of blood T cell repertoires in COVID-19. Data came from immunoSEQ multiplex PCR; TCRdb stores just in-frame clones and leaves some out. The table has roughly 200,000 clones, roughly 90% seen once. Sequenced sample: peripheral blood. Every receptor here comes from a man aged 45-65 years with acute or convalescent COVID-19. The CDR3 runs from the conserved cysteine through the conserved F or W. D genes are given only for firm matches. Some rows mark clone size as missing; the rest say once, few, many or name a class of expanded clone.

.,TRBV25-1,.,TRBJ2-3,TGTGCCAGCAGTGGAGGCCCTACCACAGATACGCAGTATTTT,CASSGGPTTDTQYF
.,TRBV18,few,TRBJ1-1,TGTGCCAGCTCACCCAGGCTTCAGGGGAACACTGAAGCTTTCTTT,CASSPRLQGNTEAFF
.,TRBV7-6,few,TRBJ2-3,TGTGCCAGCAGCTTTGGCGGGGATTATTCGGATACGCAGTATTTT,CASSFGGDYSDTQYF
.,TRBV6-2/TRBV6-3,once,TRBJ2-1,TGTGCCAGCAGTTCACTGAGACAGGCAATCAATGAGCAGTTCTTC,CASSSLRQAINEQFF
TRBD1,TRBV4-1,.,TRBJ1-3,TGCGCCAGCAGCCAAGGGACAGGGTGGGAAAACACCATATATTTT,CASSQGTGWENTIYF
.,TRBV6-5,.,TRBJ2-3,TGTGCCAGCAGTTACTCGCGGGGCCGCACAGATACGCAGTATTTT,CASSYSRGRTDTQYF
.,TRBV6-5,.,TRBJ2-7,TGTGCCAGCAGTTACTCGGCAGGGAACGAGCAGTACTTC,CASSYSAGNEQYF
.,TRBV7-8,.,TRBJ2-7,TGTGCCAGCAGCTTTAGCAGAAGCTCCTACGAGCAGTACTTC,CASSFSRSSYEQYF
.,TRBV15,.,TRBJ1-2,TGTGCCACCAGCAGAGAAACAGAGGGCTATGGCTACACCTTC,CATSRETEGYGYTF
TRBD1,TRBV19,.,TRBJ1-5,TGTGCCAGTAGCCCTGGGACAGGGGGACATCAGCCCCAGCATTTT,CASSPGTGGHQPQHF
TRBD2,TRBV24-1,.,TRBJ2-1,TGTGCCACCAGTGAGGCTAGCGGGAACAATGAGCAGTTCTTC,CATSEASGNNEQFF
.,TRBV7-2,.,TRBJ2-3,TGTGCCAGCACCCAAAACCCTAGCGCAGATACGCAGTATTTT,CASTQNPSADTQYF
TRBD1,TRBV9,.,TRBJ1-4,TGTGCCAGCAGCATCGGACAGGGCGACCGTGAAAAACTGTTTTTT,CASSIGQGDREKLFF
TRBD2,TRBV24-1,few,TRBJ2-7,TGTGCCACCAGTGATTTTGCTAGCGGGAGCAACGAGCAGTACTTC,CATSDFASGSNEQYF
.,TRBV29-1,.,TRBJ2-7,TGCAGCGTTGAAGAAAATGGCCACGAGCAGTACTTC,CSVEENGHEQYF
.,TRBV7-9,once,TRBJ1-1,TGTGCCAGCAGCTTAGGAAGGGGATTGGGCACTGAAGCTTTCTTT,CASSLGRGLGTEAFF
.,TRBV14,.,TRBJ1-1,TGTGCCAGCAGCCAACAGGGGATTGAAGCTTTCTTT,CASSQQGIEAFF
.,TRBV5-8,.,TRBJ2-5,TGTGCCAGCAGCTTGGGCGGACAGTGGCAAGAGACCCAGTACTTC,CASSLGGQWQETQYF
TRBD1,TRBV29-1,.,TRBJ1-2,TGCAGCGTTGACCTGGGACAGGGAGGATATGGCTACACCTTC,CSVDLGQGGYGYTF
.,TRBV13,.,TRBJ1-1,TGTGCCAGCAGCTTGATGACATCCCCCACTGAAGCTTTCTTT,CASSLMTSPTEAFF
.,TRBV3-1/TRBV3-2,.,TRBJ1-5,TGTGCCAGCAGCCAAGGGACACATTATAGCAATCAGCCCCAGCATTTT,CASSQGTHYSNQPQHF
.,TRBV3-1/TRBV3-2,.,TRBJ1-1,TGTGCCAGCAGCCAACAGGGCGGTACTGAAGCTTTCTTT,CASSQQGGTEAFF
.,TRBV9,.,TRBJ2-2,TGTGCCAGCACGGCAGGTGCGAACACCGGGGAGCTGTTTTTT,CASTAGANTGELFF
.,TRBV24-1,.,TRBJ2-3,TGTGCCACCAGTGCAAACCCAACAGGGAGACAATATTTT,CATSANPTGRQYF
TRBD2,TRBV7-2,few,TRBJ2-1,TGTGCCAGCAGCTTAGGGGGCCGGGGGGGCCACTACCGGTTCTTC,CASSLGGRGGHYRFF
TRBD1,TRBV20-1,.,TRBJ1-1,TGCAGTGCTAGTGGACAGGGGAGCATGAACACTGAAGCTTTCTTT,CSASGQGSMNTEAFF
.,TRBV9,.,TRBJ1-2,TGTGCCAGCGTCCGGAGTAACTATGGCTACACCTTC,CASVRSNYGYTF
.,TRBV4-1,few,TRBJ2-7,TGCGCCAGCAGCCAAGTACTACAGGCGAACTACGAGCAGTACTTC,CASSQVLQANYEQYF
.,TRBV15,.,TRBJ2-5,TGTGCCACCAGCAGAGTCCCCATCCAAGAGACCCAGTACTTC,CATSRVPIQETQYF
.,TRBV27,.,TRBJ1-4,TGTGCCAGCACCCCATTGCCAGGGGTTGGCGAAAAACTGTTTTTT,CASTPLPGVGEKLFF
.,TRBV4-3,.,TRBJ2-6,TGCGCCAGCAGCCAAGGCACCGGCTCTGGGGCCAACGTCCTGACTTTC,CASSQGTGSGANVLTF
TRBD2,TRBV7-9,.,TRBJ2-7,TGTGCCAGCGCACGGGGGGAGGGCTCCTACGAGCAGTACTTC,CASARGEGSYEQYF
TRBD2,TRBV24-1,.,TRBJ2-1,TGTGCCACCAGTGATTTGCGGCTAGCGGGGAACAATGAGCAGTTCTTC,CATSDLRLAGNNEQFF
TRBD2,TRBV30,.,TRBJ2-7,TGTGCCTGGAGGGAGGGACTAGCGATCTCCTACGAGCAGTACTTC,CAWREGLAISYEQYF
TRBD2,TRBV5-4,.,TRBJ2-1,TGTGCCAGCAGCACGGGACTAGCGAGCTCCTACAATGAGCAGTTCTTC,CASSTGLASSYNEQFF
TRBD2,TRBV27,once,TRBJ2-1,TGTGCCAGCAGTCCCGGACTTTCTAGCGGGTCCCGCAATGAGCAGTTCTTC,CASSPGLSSGSRNEQFF
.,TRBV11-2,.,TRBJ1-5,TGTGCCAGCAGCCAACAGGGCCGGACCAATCAGCCCCAGCATTTT,CASSQQGRTNQPQHF
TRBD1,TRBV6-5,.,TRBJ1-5,TGTGCCAGCAGGGGACAGGCCAATCAGCCCCAGCATTTT,CASRGQANQPQHF
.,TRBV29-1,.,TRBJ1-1,TGCAGCGTTGAGGCAGGGCTGACAACTGAAGCTTTCTTT,CSVEAGLTTEAFF
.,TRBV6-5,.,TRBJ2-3,TGTGCCAGCAGTTATCACGAGGCTAACACAGATACGCAGTATTTT,CASSYHEANTDTQYF
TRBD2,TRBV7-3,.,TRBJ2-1,TGTGCCAGCAGCTTAACGCCGCTGATCGGCGGGAGTGGCTACAATGAGCAGTTCTTC,CASSLTPLIGGSGYNEQFF
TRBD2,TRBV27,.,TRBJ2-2,TGTGCCAGCAGTCCCCGAACTAGCGTGACTGGCGGGGAGCTGTTTTTT,CASSPRTSVTGGELFF
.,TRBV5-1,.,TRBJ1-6,TGCGCCAGCAGCAACGAGTGGGGGGGATCACCCCTCCACTTT,CASSNEWGGSPLHF
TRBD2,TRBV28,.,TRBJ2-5,TGTGCCAGCAGTCCATGGCGGGGGGGGCAAGAGACCCAGTACTTC,CASSPWRGGQETQYF
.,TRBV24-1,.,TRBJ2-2,TGTGCCACCAGCCAGAGGTACACCGGGGAGCTGTTTTTT,CATSQRYTGELFF
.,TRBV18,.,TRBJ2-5,TGTGCCAGCTCACCGGGGCAAGAAGAGACCCAGTACTTC,CASSPGQEETQYF
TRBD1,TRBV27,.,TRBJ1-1,TGTGCCAGCAGTGACAGGGAGAACACTGAAGCTTTCTTT,CASSDRENTEAFF
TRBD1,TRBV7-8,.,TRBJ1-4,TGTGCCAGCAGCCGTTCGGGACAGGCGGGGGAAAAACTGTTTTTT,CASSRSGQAGEKLFF
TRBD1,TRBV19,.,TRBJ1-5,TGTGCCAGTAATATGGCGGGACAGCATTATAGCAATCAGCCCCAGCATTTT,CASNMAGQHYSNQPQHF
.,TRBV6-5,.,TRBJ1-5,TGTGCCAGCACCCTGGGGGGGTCGGGCAATCAGCCCCAGCATTTT,CASTLGGSGNQPQHF
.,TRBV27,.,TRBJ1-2,TGTGCCAGCCGGAAGCCCGGGTACGGCTACACCTTC,CASRKPGYGYTF
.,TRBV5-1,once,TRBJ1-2,TGCGCCAGCAGCCCATCACGGGGGGGAGACTATGGCTACACCTTC,CASSPSRGGDYGYTF
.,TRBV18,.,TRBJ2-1,TGTGCCAGCTCACCACTGATAGCGGTCAGCTCCTACAATGAGCAGTTCTTC,CASSPLIAVSSYNEQFF
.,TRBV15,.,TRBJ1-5,TGTGCCACCAGCAGAGTAGGGGATCAGCCCCAGCATTTT,CATSRVGDQPQHF
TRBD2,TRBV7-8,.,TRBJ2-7,TGTGCCAGCAGCTTTGAGGCTAGCGGGAGTTATTACGAGCAGTACTTC,CASSFEASGSYYEQYF
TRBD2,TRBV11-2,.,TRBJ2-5,TGTGCCAGCAGCTTATTATGGACTAGCGGGAGCCAAGAGACCCAGTACTTC,CASSLLWTSGSQETQYF
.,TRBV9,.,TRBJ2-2,TGTGCCAGCAGCGTAGCTGGAAACAGCGGGGAGCTGTTTTTT,CASSVAGNSGELFF
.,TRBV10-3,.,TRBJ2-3,TGTGCCATCGGGCCCTCGGGCACAGATACGCAGTATTTT,CAIGPSGTDTQYF
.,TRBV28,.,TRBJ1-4,TGTGCCAGCAGTTTGTCAGGGATAGAGGAAAAACTGTTTTTT,CASSLSGIEEKLFF